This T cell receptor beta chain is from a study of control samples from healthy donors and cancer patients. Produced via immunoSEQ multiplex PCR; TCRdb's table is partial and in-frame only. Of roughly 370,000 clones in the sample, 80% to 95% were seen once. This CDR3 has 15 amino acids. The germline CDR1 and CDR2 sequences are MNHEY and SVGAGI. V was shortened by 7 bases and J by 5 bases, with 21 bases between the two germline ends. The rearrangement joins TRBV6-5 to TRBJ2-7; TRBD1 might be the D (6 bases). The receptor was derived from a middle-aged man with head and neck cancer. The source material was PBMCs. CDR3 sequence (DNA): TGTGCCAGCAAAAAGGGGACACCTTCAGCAAACGAGCAGTACTTC. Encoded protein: CASKKGTPSANEQYF.